This T cell receptor beta chain was found in a study of cytomegalovirus exposure and HLA in healthy donors (dated by TCRdb to 2016 to 2017). A note on the overall study: An earlier analysis of about 560 of the donors reported over 250 Gb of sequence data and 90 million to 120 million unique TCR beta sequences obtained from approximately 180 million T cells. Roughly 300 gigabases of sequencing data and 70 million to 100 million unique TCR sequences were included in an early release covering 500 to 750 HLA-typed donors. Of the 350 to 450 genotyped donors, 65% to 90% fell in the genetic ancestry cluster associated with self-reported Caucasian donors. The study aimed to test whether cataloging public T cell receptors could reveal signatures of past pathogen exposure. The study used immunosequencing to profile the T cell repertoires of approximately 640 subjects and linked those repertoires to cytomegalovirus serostatus. A separate validation cohort of about 110 different subjects was used in addition to the approximately 700-subject first cohort. High-throughput TCR immunosequencing, statistical association of individual TCRs with disease status, and machine learning were combined to predict cytomegalovirus infection status. To study patterns of TCR occurrence, a later analysis re-analyzed previously published TCR beta repertoires from 666 donors and added high-resolution HLA genotyping. Rather than drawing on any new phenotypic data, the later analysis identified candidate immune exposures from TCR beta sequences and the way those sequences occurred across donors. An earlier analysis of 587 of the donors used high-throughput TCR beta sequencing to judge whether each TCR beta V gene segment behaved as functional or pseudogenic. Donor age, sex, ethnicity and CMV serostatus were compiled alongside the repertoire data. Genome-wide SNP genotypes for about three fifths of the roughly 670 donors were used in a later genetic analysis, which treated that subset as a discovery cohort. All discovery cohort repertoires had been generated using a single sequencing platform. Class I and class II HLA loci were covered by the typing at four-digit resolution. Typing coverage differed by locus: A, B, C, DRB1 and DQB1 were typed in about 629-640 donors, DQA1 in about 560, DPA1 in 600 to 610, and DPB1 in around 490. Several DR-DQ haplotypes were handled as single units for association and clustering, since linkage in the cohort was strong. On average, 235,054 unique TCR beta nucleotide sequences were sequenced per donor among 350 to 400 genotyped donors of the cohort, with around 19% of those sequences being non-productive.

Concerning this clone: What antigen it recognizes has not been identified. The input lacks base qualities; no much larger clone sits a single base away.

The cohort comprised some 730 healthy bone marrow donors. All cohort members were sampled while nominally healthy, although unrecorded immune exposures were likely present. The donor was CMV seronegative and belonged to the group of over 350 seronegative cohort members. Every donor gave a peripheral blood sample, and the peripheral blood mononuclear cells from that sample were used for TCR beta sequencing. Genomic DNA extraction from the blood cell samples was performed with the Qiagen DNeasy Blood Extraction Kit. The library was generated by the immunoSEQ multiplex PCR assay. For the multiplex PCR, a mixture combining 60 forward primers for TCR Vbeta segments and 13 reverse primers for TCR Jbeta segments was used. The CDR3 region of rearranged TCR beta genes was amplified from genomic DNA by a multiplex PCR assay. The amplified TCR beta libraries were sequenced on the Illumina HiSeq System as 87-base-pair reads. In the authors' own workflow: In a later analysis, tens of millions of unique TCR beta chains were counted across the 500 to 850 repertoires, and approximately 11 million of these chains were shared by at least two donors. A nearest-neighbor algorithm error-corrected the raw reads and collapsed the reads into unique sequences, merging closely related sequences to remove PCR and sequencing errors. CDR3 sequences were aligned to IMGT reference sequences to assign V, D and J gene segments. For a sequence to be retained, at least a six-nucleotide match to both a V gene segment and a J gene segment was required. A rearrangement was called productive if the CDR3 had no stop codons and remained in frame with V and J, and every other rearrangement was called non-productive. Following IMGT convention, CDR3 was defined as the stretch from the second conserved V-encoded cysteine up to the conserved J-encoded phenylalanine. In an earlier analysis of just under 600 of the donors, sequences lacking an unambiguous match to a single V gene segment were excluded. In an earlier analysis of several hundred of the donors, V segments were called functional above 56.7% productive rearrangements and were called segregating when the between-donor standard deviation exceeded 5%. To diagnose cytomegalovirus status from the catalog of TCR beta chain sequences, a statistical classification framework was built. V and J gene assignment, in a later analysis, came from comparing TCR nucleotide sequences with IMGT/GENE-DB human TR gene sequences. A later analysis assigned CDR3 sequences and most-parsimonious VDJ recombination scenarios with the TCRdist pipeline. In a later analysis, every TCR beta chain was defined by the combination of its CDR3 amino acid sequence and its V-gene family, and reads without a unique V-gene family were dropped. A later analysis removed 550 to 650 highly shared, low-generation-probability nucleotide sequences to deal with suspected cross-contamination and a sequencing artifact. In a later analysis, a clonal expansion index for each public chain was calculated from normalized within-repertoire ranks of inferred template counts. In a later analysis, generation probabilities were computed using a VDJ recombination model fitted to out-of-frame rearrangements, and the results were checked against IGoR. A later analysis scored TCR-TCR, TCR-HLA and TCR-CMV co-occurrence with hypergeometric tests, applying a repertoire-size bias correction to TCR pairs. To estimate false discovery rates, a later analysis permuted the HLA or CMV assignments 20 times. In a later analysis, co-occurring TCRs were grouped with DBSCAN, and TCRdist sequence similarity was added when clustering was performed within HLA-allele-positive subsets. Co-occurrence clustering excluded repertoires with fewer than 30,000 or more than 120,000 public chains, plus five with anomalous nucleotide sharing. TCRdb's version of the immuneACCESS table is confined to in-frame rearrangements and falls short of the full clone set. An unresolved V gene accounts for under half of the shortfall where checked; the remainder is of unknown origin. Clone size and V and J calls were adopted from that table, with D and trimming inferred from the DNA. The sample has about 94,000 clones on record, about three fifths of them singletons. The ten largest clones capture around 4% of the sample.

Taken from cysteine to phenylalanine, the CDR3 has 14 residues. The only DNA kept is the CDR3, 42 bases in frame from the first base. The germline V gene provides CDR1 SGHVS and CDR2 FNYEAQ. Trimming takes 5 bases from V and 0 bases from J, and the germline ends sit 11 bases apart. The study at large found these results: According to a later analysis, parvovirus B19, influenza, CMV and Epstein-Barr virus appeared linked to several top co-occurrence clusters. Most TCR sequences were seen in very few donors, while some public TCRs were found in many individuals. V-gene and J-gene trimming of TCR beta chains was associated with a missense DCLRE1C variant in a later genetic analysis, and the association was replicated in an independent cohort. A later analysis found that HLA-associated TCR beta chains were more clonally expanded and had lower generation probabilities than equally common non-associated chains. The 87-base-pair reads could not distinguish some IMGT-functional V segments, including TRBV6-2 and TRBV6-3, so those segments were excluded. Three of the identified cytomegalovirus-associated TCR beta chains were confirmed in vitro to be specific for cytomegalovirus antigens. Roughly uniform sequencing depth across donors was assumed in presence/absence analyses, although this assumption may not hold. The only immune exposure information available for the cohort was CMV serostatus. According to a later analysis, TCR association rates differed among HLA loci, with DRB1 alleles showing the most associated TCRs and HLA-C alleles showing the fewest. Because counts were too low, roughly 16 rarely observed V segments, including chromosome 9 orphons, were excluded from the earlier analysis of fewer than 650 of the donors. Because HLA typing was unavailable for some donors at each locus, only the typed subset was used in association tests. A total of 150 to 200 TCR beta chains were listed by the study as associated with cytomegalovirus. The sequencing pipeline was judged likely to have produced a cluster of highly shared sequence variants as a technical artifact. An earlier analysis of around 600 of the donors showed that most TCR beta V segments appeared in productive rearrangements either about 87% or about 30% of the time, which broadly matched IMGT annotations. Only TCR beta chains were sequenced in this cohort, and the absence of alpha or paired-chain data limited detectable features. When HLA alleles, especially DR and DQ, strongly co-occurred, TCR associations were difficult to assign to individual alleles. Linkage disequilibrium might explain the correlated functional status among segregating V segments, but an unknown experimental factor could not be ruled out. A later analysis associated about 17,000 TCR beta sequences with specific HLA alleles at a false discovery rate of 0.05. A further reported finding was that TCR beta sequences accurately predicted the HLA-A and HLA-B alleles for most subjects in the first cohort. It was suggested by the authors that the approach could potentially be generalized to other disease states and immunological phenotypes. The classifier was reported to diagnose cytomegalovirus status with high specificity and sensitivity in both the original and validation cohorts. Compared with the approximately 710-donor mean, donors in an Asian-associated ancestry cluster had fewer N-insertions in productive TCRs, according to a later genetic analysis. In a later analysis, most CMV-associated TCR beta chains were found to appear HLA-restricted, with HLA associations seemingly driven largely by CMV exposure.

This TCR derives from a man younger than 40 in good health and CMV-seronegative. This sequence uses TRBV7-6 and TRBJ2-7; matching of 6 bases hints at TRBD1 as the D gene. The specimen sequenced was PBMCs. The encoded CDR3 is CASSPRGNSYEQYF. The DNA is TGTGCCAGCAGCCCTAGGGGGAACTCCTACGAGCAGTACTTC.